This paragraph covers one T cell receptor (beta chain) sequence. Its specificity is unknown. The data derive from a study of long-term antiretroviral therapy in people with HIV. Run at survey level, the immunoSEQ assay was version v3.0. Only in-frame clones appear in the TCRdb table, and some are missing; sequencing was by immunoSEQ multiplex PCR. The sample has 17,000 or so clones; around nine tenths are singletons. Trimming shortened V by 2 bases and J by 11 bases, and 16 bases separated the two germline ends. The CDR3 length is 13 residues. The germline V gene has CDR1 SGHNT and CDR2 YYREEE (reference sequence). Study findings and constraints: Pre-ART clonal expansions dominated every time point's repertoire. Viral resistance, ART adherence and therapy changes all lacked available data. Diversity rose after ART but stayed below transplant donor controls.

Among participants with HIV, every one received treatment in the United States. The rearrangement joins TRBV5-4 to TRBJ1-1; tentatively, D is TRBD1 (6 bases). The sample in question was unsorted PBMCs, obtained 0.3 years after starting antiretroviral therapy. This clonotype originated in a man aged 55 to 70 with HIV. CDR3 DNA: TGTGCCAGCAGCTTTCTGCGACAGGACGCGGCTTTCTTT. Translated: CASSFLRQDAAFF.